This entry lists 22 T cell receptor beta chains sequenced from one sample in a study of beta chain features in type 1 diabetes. What was sequenced were expressed TCRB transcripts, since all of the isolated RNA had been reverse transcribed. TCRdb's table, derived via immunoSEQ multiplex PCR, lists solely in-frame clones and lacks some. The table lists around 430,000 clones, around 28% of them singletons. Sequenced sample: naive CD4+ T cells from blood. Receptors were obtained from a man aged 18-30 years in good health.

The gene calls are TRBV2 and TRBJ2-2; tentative D call: TRBD2 (6 bases). This CDR3 has 16 amino acids. V was trimmed by 4 bases and J by 7 bases, leaving 19 bases between them. Germline V gene lookup returns CDR1 SNHLY and CDR2 FYNNEI. The chain's CDR3 is CASSGIGGILLGELFF. As DNA, the CDR3 is TGTGCCAGCAGTGGTATAGGCGGGATTCTTCTCGGGGAGCTGTTTTTT.

This clone was counted between two and nine times. The rearrangement links TRBV7-2 to TRBJ2-7, with no clear D. Germline-derived CDR1 and CDR2 are SGHTA and FQGNSA. Trimming shortened V by 3 bases and J by 7 bases, and 13 bases separated the two germline ends. The CDR3 covers 13 residues. The CDR3 is CASSFRPMGEQYF. The CDR3 DNA is TGTGCCAGCAGCTTCCGTCCTATGGGAGAGCAGTACTTC.

CDR3 DNA: TGCAGCGTTGAAGGACTAGCGGCACCGAGCACAGATACGCAGTATTTT. Amino acid sequence: CSVEGLAAPSTDTQYF. The V call is TRBV29-1, the J call TRBJ2-3; TRBD2 agrees at 9 bases. Germline V gene sequence: CDR1 SQVTM, CDR2 ANQGSEA. The length of the CDR3 is 16 residues. The trim removed 1 base at V and 0 bases at J, leaving 5 bases unmatched.

This clone was detected only a few times. The chain employs TRBV2 and TRBJ2-1, with D possibly being TRBD2 (5 bases). This CDR3 contains 13 residues. The germline gives CDR1 SNHLY, CDR2 FYNNEI. V shed 8 bases and J shed 4 bases, with 12 bases lying between them. CDR3 residues: CASGTDSYNEQFF. Here the CDR3 DNA reads TGTGCCAGCGGCACGGACTCGTACAATGAGCAGTTCTTC.

The CDR3 sequence is CASSVQGANQPQHF. The CDR3 DNA is TGTGCCAGTAGTGTACAGGGGGCCAATCAGCCCCAGCATTTT. The chain carries TRBV19 and TRBJ1-5, with TRBD1 identical over 9 bases. The V and J ends lost 5 bases and 3 bases, in that order; junction bases with no gene match: 2. CDR1 LNHDA and CDR2 SQIVND come from the germline V gene (reference sequence). This CDR3 has 14 residues.

There are a few counts of this clone. This chain joins TRBV7-2 and TRBJ2-1; D not resolved. The V end lost 3 bases, the J end lost 0 bases, and 9 bases lay between the germline ends. CDR3 length: 15 amino acids. Germline V gene lookup returns CDR1 SGHTA and CDR2 FQGNSA. The CDR3 coding sequence is TGTGCCAGCAGCTTGGACCCATACTCCTACAATGAGCAGTTCTTC. Protein: CASSLDPYSYNEQFF.

This clone has just one count. The chain recombines TRBV5-1 with TRBJ1-1; 8 bases are shared with TRBD1. The CDR3 has 14 residues. V lost 0 bases and J lost 3; bases outside the gene matches: 1. The germline CDR1 and CDR2 sequences are SGHRS and YFSETQ. The CDR3 region is CASSLDRGYTEAFF. The CDR3 bases are TGCGCCAGCAGCTTGGACAGGGGGTACACTGAAGCTTTCTTT.

The chain links TRBV5-1 to TRBJ2-5; perhaps TRBD2 as D (5 bases). The germline V gene encodes CDR1 SGHRS and CDR2 YFSETQ. The V end was cut by 4 bases, the J end by 1 base, with 11 bases between. The CDR3 runs to 14 residues. The chain's CDR3 is CASSQLGPQETQYF. The CDR3 bases are TGCGCCAGCAGCCAACTAGGGCCCCAAGAGACCCAGTACTTC.

This clone was counted between two and nine times. Within the sample, other DNA sequences also encode this same CDR3. This sequence joins TRBV5-1 and TRBJ1-1; D gene uncertain. The CDR3 runs 14 residues. Trimming left V 0 bases short and J 1 base short, with 7 bases between. Germline assignment: CDR1 SGHRS and CDR2 YFSETQ. CDR3 sequence: CASSLDGANTEAFF. The CDR3 DNA reads TGCGCCAGCAGCTTGGACGGCGCGAACACTGAAGCTTTCTTT.

The chain carries TRBV13 and TRBJ2-1, with 11 bases fitting TRBD2. This CDR3 contains 16 residues. Germline V gene lookup returns CDR1 PRHDT and CDR2 FYEKMQ (reference sequence). After removal of 4 bases from V and 1 base from J, the junction contained 3 bases not matched to a gene. The CDR3 is CASSWGLAVSYNEQFF. The CDR3 DNA reads TGTGCCAGCAGCTGGGGACTAGCGGTATCCTACAATGAGCAGTTCTTC. Full variable domain (outside the CDR3, taken from reference TRBV13 and TRBJ2-1): AAGVIQSPRHLIKEKRETATLKCYPIPRHDTVYWYQQGPGQDPQFLISFYEKMQSDKGSIPDRFSAQQFSDYHSELNMSSLELGDSALYFCASSWGLAVSYNEQFFGPGTRLTVL.

In this sample, this clone turned up a few times. V is TRBV5-1 and J is TRBJ2-1; D is tentatively TRBD1 or TRBD2 (6 bases each). The CDR3 is 18 residues long. Germline-derived CDR1 and CDR2 are SGHRS and YFSETQ. V dropped 0 bases and J dropped 0 bases, with 16 bases sitting between them. In nucleotides, the CDR3 is TGCGCCAGCAGCTTGGTCGGAGGCGGGACACCCTCCTACAATGAGCAGTTCTTC. Translating gives CASSLVGGGTPSYNEQFF.

This clone has more than one count but fewer than ten. This chain joins TRBV11-2 and TRBJ2-1; D not resolved. CDR1 and CDR2 (germline): SGHAT, FQNNGV. This CDR3 contains 11 residues. The ends were cut back, 1 base at V and 8 bases at J, with 3 bases in the middle. The chain's CDR3 is CASSLAYEQFF. The CDR3 coding sequence is TGTGCCAGCAGCTTAGCCTATGAGCAGTTCTTC. The full variable domain, in which reference TRBV11-2 and TRBJ2-1 provide the parts outside the CDR3, is EAGVAQSPRYKIIEKRQSVAFWCNPISGHATLYWYQQILGQGPKLLIQFQNNGVVDDSQLPKDRFSAERLKGVDSTLKIQPAKLEDSAVYLCASSLAYEQFFGPGTRLTVL.

The gene calls are TRBV30 and TRBJ2-5; the match to TRBD2 covers 7 bases. The CDR3 is made up of 13 amino acids. The V segment lost 1 base and the J segment 5 bases; nucleotides outside the gene matches: 4. Germline assignment: CDR1 GTSNPN and CDR2 SVGIG (reference sequence). The CDR3 loop is CAWSGVGGETQYF. The CDR3 DNA reads as TGTGCCTGGAGTGGCGTCGGGGGGGAGACCCAGTACTTC.

The V call is TRBV9, the J call TRBJ1-5; D possibly corresponds to TRBD1 (5 bases). The length of the CDR3 is 12 residues. From germline, CDR1 is SGDLS and CDR2 YYNGEE. The V end was cut by 0 bases, the J end by 8 bases, with 6 bases between. For the CDR3, the DNA is TGTGCCAGCAGCGTAGTAGGGGAGCCCCAGCATTTT. Translated, it gives CASSVVGEPQHF.

The CDR3 here is CSARRAGDNQPQHF. CDR3 DNA sequence: TGCAGCGCACGCCGGGCAGGGGATAATCAGCCCCAGCATTTT. The chain joins TRBV29-1 to TRBJ1-5, with D possibly TRBD1 on 6 matching bases. Trimming removed 7 bases from V and 4 bases from J, with 17 bases in between. CDR3 size: 14 residues. CDR1 SQVTM and CDR2 ANQGSEA come from the germline V gene.

There are a few counts of this clone. V usage is TRBV7-9 and J usage is TRBJ2-3; 7 bases are a match to TRBD1. The CDR3 contains 14 residues. Unmatched junction bases numbered 3, after V lost 4 bases and J lost 2 bases. CDR1 and CDR2 (germline): SEHNR, FQNEAQ (reference sequence). The CDR3 here is CASSSGQNTDTQYF. Written as DNA, the CDR3 is TGTGCCAGCAGCTCGGGACAGAACACAGATACGCAGTATTTT.

This clone was counted a few times. This chain connects TRBV18 to TRBJ1-4; D is ambiguous. Germline V gene sequence: CDR1 KGHSH, CDR2 LQKENI. V lost 2 bases and J lost 5, with 15 bases in between. This CDR3 has 16 residues. The CDR3 DNA reads as TGTGCCAGCTCACCAACCTCCTGGACGGAGAATGAAAAACTGTTTTTT. This translates into CASSPTSWTENEKLFF.

The genes are TRBV5-1 and TRBJ1-4; D unresolved. The CDR3 contains 14 residues. Germline assignment: CDR1 SGHRS and CDR2 YFSETQ. The V end lost 0 bases, the J end lost 8 bases, and 11 bases lay between the germline ends. CDR3 in amino acids: CASSLEWRGEKLFF. In nucleotides, the CDR3 is TGCGCCAGCAGCTTGGAATGGAGAGGGGAAAAACTGTTTTTT.

The V gene is TRBV6-6, the J gene TRBJ1-4, with 9 bases that match TRBD1. V shed 6 bases and J 8 bases; nucleotides not matched to a gene: 7. The CDR3 length is 14 residues. Germline V gene sequence: CDR1 MNHNY, CDR2 SVGAGI (reference sequence). CDR3 sequence reads: CASSPDRGGEKLFF. CDR3 nucleotides: TGTGCCAGCAGCCCGGACAGGGGTGGGGAAAAACTGTTTTTT.

This chain uses TRBV5-1 with TRBJ2-7, with 9 bases aligning to TRBD1. The CDR3 extends over 16 amino acids. The germline V gene has CDR1 SGHRS and CDR2 YFSETQ. V shed 0 bases and J 5 bases; nucleotides not matched to a gene: 9. This CDR3 is CASSLAGTGIIHEQYF. CDR3 nucleotide sequence: TGCGCCAGCAGCTTGGCCGGGACAGGGATAATCCACGAGCAGTACTTC. Combining the CDR3 with reference TRBV5-1 and TRBJ2-7 gives the whole variable domain KAGVTQTPRYLIKTRGQQVTLSCSPISGHRSVSWYQQTPGQGLQFLFEYFSETQRNKGNFPGRFSGRQFSNSRSEMNVSTLELGDSALYLCASSLAGTGIIHEQYFGPGTRLTVT.

The chain is built from TRBV30 and TRBJ2-5; 7 nucleotides align to TRBD2. The germline gives CDR1 GTSNPN, CDR2 SVGIG (reference sequence). With V trimmed by 3 bases and J by 7 bases, 11 bases remained unmatched. CDR3 size: 14 residues. The DNA of the CDR3 is TGTGCCTGGAGCCAGGGAGGGCCTCAATTGACCCAGTACTTC. Protein product: CAWSQGGPQLTQYF.

The chain uses TRBV28 and TRBJ2-1; the D gene could be TRBD1 or TRBD2 (6 bases each). V gave up 6 bases and J gave up 13 bases, with 16 bases separating them. CDR1 and CDR2 (germline): MDHEN, SYDVKM. This CDR3 is 12 amino acids long. The CDR3 DNA follows: TGTGCCAGCAGCGACCCGGGGGCCTCACAGTTCTTC. This codes for CASSDPGASQFF.